This T cell receptor beta chain originates from a study of T cell repertoires in cytomegalovirus infection. Points from the study as a whole: HLA-C-restricted CMV clonotypes gave the most frequent clonotype in two of eight donors.

In its sample, this clonotype was seen many times. The antigen remains undetermined. One entry per CDR3 protein, called by TCRdb with MiXCR from the reads. Here the sample spans more than 200,000 distinct CDR3 sequences, 9.1% being singletons. This CDR3 has 15 residues. The junction had 9 bases not matched to a gene; V was cut back by 8 bases and J by 2 bases. Germline values: CDR1 MDHEN, CDR2 SYDVKM. Sequenced: PBMCs. The clonotype was recovered from a human donor in good health (CMV status not recorded). Some clones in this sample may be carry-over from other donors' samples. V and J are TRBV28 and TRBJ2-3, with 8 bases identical to TRBD2. As DNA, the CDR3 is TGTGCCAGCCACTTATCGGGGGGGGCCACAGATACGCAGTATTTT. This codes for CASHLSGGATDTQYF.